This T cell receptor beta chain originates from a study of blood T cells in healthy people across ages. Primers used in a second PCR of about 6 to 11 cycles were a sample-barcoded 5' primer and a J-beta primer mix. TCRdb reprocessed the 5' RACE reads with MiXCR, giving one entry per CDR3 protein. The sample comprises more than 700,000 distinct CDR3 sequences, approximately 55% of which are singletons, and about 42% rests with the top ten. Notes on the study in general: Diversity of TCR beta per million T cells declined in a roughly linear way with age.

Regarding this clonotype: Its matching antigen is unknown.

Deletions cut 6 bases from V and 1 base from J, with 13 bases between. Germline-derived CDR1 and CDR2 are MDHEN and SYDVKM. This CDR3 contains 15 residues. The source is an elderly man in good health. Sequencing was carried out using blood. This chain links TRBV28 with TRBJ2-4; D gene ambiguous. The CDR3 region has the DNA TGTGCCAGCAGACCTCTGTCCCCGGCCAAAAACATTCAGTACTTC. Protein product: CASRPLSPAKNIQYF.